These T cell receptor beta chains were read from a single sample in a study of PD-1 blockade in classical Hodgkin lymphoma. Measured with immunoSEQ multiplex PCR; TCRdb has only the in-frame clones, and not every one. This table has roughly 49,000 clones, roughly 90% appearing once. The sequencing here drew on peripheral blood mononuclear cells (PBMCs), taken before the fourth cycle of nivolumab. The receptor set was obtained from a human donor with classical Hodgkin lymphoma. The CDR3 runs from the conserved cysteine through the conserved F or W. The D gene is left open where the match is weak. The size of a clone is reported for some rows only, either as once, few or many, or as a class for expanded clones.

TRBV5-4,-,TRBJ2-7,TRBD2,CASSLPAGRPYEQYF,TGTGCCAGCAGCTTGCCAGCGGGGCGACCCTACGAGCAGTACTTC
TRBV18,-,TRBJ2-7,-,CASSLAGYLGEQYF,TGTGCCAGCTCACTAGCAGGGTATCTGGGCGAGCAGTACTTC
TRBV19,-,TRBJ2-1,TRBD2,CASSTALAGGSLYEQFF,TGTGCCAGTAGTACCGCCCTAGCGGGAGGATCGTTGTATGAGCAGTTCTTC
TRBV2,few,TRBJ1-1,TRBD1,CASRLGQGNTEAFF,TGTGCCAGCAGACTCGGACAGGGAAACACTGAAGCTTTCTTT
TRBV5-1,-,TRBJ2-7,-,CASSRVNGGGYEQYF,TGCGCCAGCAGCCGGGTCAACGGGGGCGGCTACGAGCAGTACTTC
TRBV14,-,TRBJ2-1,-,CASSRRGPLSYNEQFF,TGTGCCAGCAGCCGCAGGGGCCCACTCTCCTACAATGAGCAGTTCTTC
TRBV6-5,-,TRBJ1-1,-,CASSYPGGNTEAFF,TGTGCCAGCAGTTACCCGGGGGGGAACACTGAAGCTTTCTTT
TRBV6-6,-,TRBJ2-1,TRBD2,CASSYSGGSYNEQFF,TGTGCCAGCAGTTACTCGGGAGGGTCCTACAATGAGCAGTTCTTC
TRBV20-1,-,TRBJ2-1,-,CSASWGNEQFF,TGCAGTGCGAGTTGGGGGAATGAGCAGTTCTTC
TRBV28,-,TRBJ1-1,TRBD1,CASSRLGQDNFAEAFF,TGTGCCAGCAGTAGGCTGGGACAGGACAATTTCGCTGAAGCTTTCTTT
TRBV20-1,medium-sized,TRBJ1-1,-,CSASYGTEAFF,TGCAGTGCTAGTTACGGTACTGAAGCTTTCTTT
TRBV4-1,few,TRBJ1-1,-,CASSFDAEAFF,TGCGCCAGCAGTTTCGACGCTGAAGCTTTCTTT
TRBV9,-,TRBJ1-5,-,CASSVAGHSNQPQHF,TGTGCCAGCAGCGTAGCTGGGCATAGCAATCAGCCCCAGCATTTT
TRBV11-3,-,TRBJ2-3,-,CASSLVPTDTQYF,TGTGCCAGCAGCTTAGTCCCCACAGATACGCAGTATTTT
TRBV6-1,-,TRBJ1-5,-,CASSSNPDRPQHF,TGTGCCAGCAGTTCCAATCCGGATCGGCCCCAGCATTTT
TRBV7-9,-,TRBJ2-6,-,CASSRPDSGANVLTF,TGTGCCAGCAGCCGTCCAGACTCTGGGGCCAACGTCCTGACTTTC
TRBV2,-,TRBJ2-2,TRBD2,CASSGRGAGELFF,TGTGCCAGCAGCGGTCGGGGGGCCGGGGAGCTGTTTTTT
TRBV4-1,-,TRBJ2-1,-,CASSQVPSYNEQFF,TGCGCCAGCAGCCAAGTACCGAGTTACAATGAGCAGTTCTTC
TRBV27,-,TRBJ2-1,TRBD1,CASSSLGDSSYNEQFF,TGTGCCAGCAGTTCCCTCGGGGACAGCTCCTACAATGAGCAGTTCTTC
TRBV9,-,TRBJ2-1,-,CASSAFLGNTNEQFF,TGTGCCAGCAGCGCCTTTTTGGGCAACACAAATGAGCAGTTCTTC
TRBV11-3,-,TRBJ1-1,-,CASSDTGTLGGTEAFF,TGTGCCAGCAGCGATACCGGGACACTGGGCGGGACTGAAGCTTTCTTT
TRBV6-5,-,TRBJ2-5,-,CASSFRGSETQYF,TGTGCCAGCAGTTTTCGCGGTTCAGAGACCCAGTACTTC
TRBV19,-,TRBJ2-1,-,CASSDHVEWFF,TGTGCCAGTAGCGACCATGTAGAATGGTTCTTC
TRBV4-1,-,TRBJ1-1,-,CASSRQGWNTEAFF,TGCGCCAGCAGCCGCCAGGGTTGGAACACTGAAGCTTTCTTT